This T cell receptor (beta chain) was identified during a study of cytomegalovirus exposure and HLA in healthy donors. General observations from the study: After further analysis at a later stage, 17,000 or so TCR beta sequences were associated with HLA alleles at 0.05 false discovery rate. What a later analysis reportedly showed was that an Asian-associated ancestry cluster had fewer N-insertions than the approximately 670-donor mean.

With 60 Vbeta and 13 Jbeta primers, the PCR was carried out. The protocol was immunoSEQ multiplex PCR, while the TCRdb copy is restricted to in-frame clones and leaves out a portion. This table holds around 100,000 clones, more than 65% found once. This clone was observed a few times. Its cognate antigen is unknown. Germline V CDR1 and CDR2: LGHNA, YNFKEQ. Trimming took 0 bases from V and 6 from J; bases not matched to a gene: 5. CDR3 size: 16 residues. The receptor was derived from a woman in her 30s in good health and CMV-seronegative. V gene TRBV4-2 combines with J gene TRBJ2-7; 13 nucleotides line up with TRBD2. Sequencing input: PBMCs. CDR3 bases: TGTGCCAGCAGCCAAGAGGAGCGACTAGCGGGAGGCGAGCAGTACTTC. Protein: CASSQEERLAGGEQYF.